This paragraph reports one T cell receptor beta chain. Its antigen is not identified. Through template switching, a universal primer site was introduced, and the cDNA contained unique molecular identifiers. TCRdb re-derived calls from the 5' RACE reads in MiXCR, one entry per CDR3 protein. The repertoire holds fewer than 250,000 distinct CDR3 sequences, 15% to 20% seen once, with 35% to 50% in the top ten. This entry is derived from a study of identical twins. Findings of the study overall: It was cross-sectional statistical analysis, not following the same donors, that the conclusions relied on. High-abundance cord blood beta clonotypes had fewer insertions; memory repertoires showed none.

This CDR3 is built from 15 residues. The germline V gene has CDR1 SGDLS and CDR2 YYNGEE. The V segment lost 3 bases and the J segment 3 bases; nucleotides outside the gene matches: 8. The same specimen was also included in a second study, on T cells expressing NK-cell markers. That source reports: What restricted sorting to alpha-beta TCR T cells in several experiments was an anti-gamma-delta TCR antibody.

The source material was CD8+ T cells sorted from blood. The rearrangement joins TRBV9 to TRBJ2-7, with 8 nucleotides matching TRBD1. This clonotype was sampled from a woman between 18 and 29 years old in good health. This CDR3 reads CASSAGQGVSYEQYF. The CDR3 region has the DNA TGTGCCAGCAGCGCTGGACAGGGAGTAAGCTACGAGCAGTACTTC. The full variable domain, with the rest looked up from reference TRBV9 and TRBJ2-7, is DSGVTQTPKHLITATGQRVTLRCSPRSGDLSVYWYQQSLDQGLQFLIQYYNGEERAKGNILERFSAQQFPDLHSELNLSSLELGDSALYFCASSAGQGVSYEQYFGPGTRLTVT.